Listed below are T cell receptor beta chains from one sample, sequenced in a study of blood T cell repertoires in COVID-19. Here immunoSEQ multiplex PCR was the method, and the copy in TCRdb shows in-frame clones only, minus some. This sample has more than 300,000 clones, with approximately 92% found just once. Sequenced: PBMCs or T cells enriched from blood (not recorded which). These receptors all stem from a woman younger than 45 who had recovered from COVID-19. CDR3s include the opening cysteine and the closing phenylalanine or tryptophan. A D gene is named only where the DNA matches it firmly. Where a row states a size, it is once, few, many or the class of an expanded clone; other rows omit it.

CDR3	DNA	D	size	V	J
CASRDRGLADTQYF	TGTGCCAGTCGGGACAGGGGCTTGGCAGATACGCAGTATTTT	TRBD1	-	TRBV6-5	TRBJ2-3
CASSSHGGEAFF	TGTGCCAGCAGTTCCCACGGGGGTGAAGCTTTCTTT	-	-	TRBV28	TRBJ1-1
CASSFTRGTYEQYF	TGTGCCAGCAGCTTCACTCGGGGAACCTACGAGCAGTACTTC	-	-	TRBV11-3	TRBJ2-7
CATAITGRGVYEQFF	TGTGCCACCGCAATCACGGGGAGAGGTGTTTATGAGCAGTTCTTC	-	-	TRBV24-1	TRBJ2-1
CASRQGQQTQYF	TGTGCCAGCCGACAGGGTCAACAGACCCAGTACTTC	TRBD1	-	TRBV7-9	TRBJ2-5
CASSGGGTYEQYF	TGTGCCAGCAGCGGTGGCGGTACCTACGAGCAGTACTTC	-	-	TRBV28	TRBJ2-7
CASSLEGAGTEAFF	TGTGCCAGCAGCTTAGAGGGGGCAGGCACTGAAGCTTTCTTT	TRBD1	-	TRBV7-2	TRBJ1-1
CASSLDSGANTEAFF	TGTGCCAGCAGCTTAGATTCAGGGGCGAACACTGAAGCTTTCTTT	-	few	TRBV11-2	TRBJ1-1
CARGLAAYNEQFF	TGCGCGAGGGGCCTAGCGGCTTACAATGAGCAGTTCTTC	TRBD2	once	TRBV4-1	TRBJ2-1
CASRTPLGTGGADTQYF	TGTGCCAGCAGGACCCCCCTTGGGACAGGGGGAGCAGATACGCAGTATTTT	TRBD1	-	TRBV28	TRBJ2-3
CASSPGYEQYF	TGTGCCAGCAGCCCGGGCTACGAGCAGTACTTC	-	-	TRBV7-9	TRBJ2-7
CASSLRTGLLGEKLFF	TGTGCCAGCAGTTTAAGAACGGGACTCCTCGGGGAAAAACTGTTTTTT	-	few	TRBV28	TRBJ1-4
CASSLEGLNTEAFF	TGTGCCAGCAGCTTGGAGGGATTGAACACTGAAGCTTTCTTT	-	-	TRBV11-2	TRBJ1-1
CASSPGQPVNTEAFF	TGCGCCAGCAGCCCCGGACAGCCTGTGAACACTGAAGCTTTCTTT	-	-	TRBV5-1	TRBJ1-1
CASSLAAARNTEAFF	TGTGCCAGCAGCTTAGCGGCTGCCCGCAACACTGAAGCTTTCTTT	-	-	TRBV7-2	TRBJ1-1
CATGSGNQPQHF	TGTGCCACCGGCTCAGGTAATCAGCCCCAGCATTTT	-	-	TRBV2	TRBJ1-5
CASSLLSPGQDEQYF	TGTGCCAGCAGTTTATTATCACCGGGACAGGACGAGCAGTACTTC	TRBD1	-	TRBV28	TRBJ2-7
CASSPADSESNEKLFF	TGTGCCAGCAGTCCGGCGGACAGCGAGTCTAATGAAAAACTGTTTTTT	-	-	TRBV2	TRBJ1-4
CASKALFDGYTF	TGTGCCAGTAAAGCACTCTTTGATGGCTACACCTTC	-	-	TRBV19	TRBJ1-2
CAIRGTSGGSTDTQYF	TGTGCCATCAGAGGGACTAGCGGGGGGTCCACAGATACGCAGTATTTT	TRBD2	-	TRBV10-3	TRBJ2-3
CASSFQDSYGYTF	TGTGCCAGCAGCTTCCAGGACAGCTACGGCTACACCTTC	-	-	TRBV7-9	TRBJ1-2
CASGSPGNTGELFF	TGTGCCAGCGGTTCACCGGGAAACACCGGGGAGCTGTTTTTT	-	-	TRBV28	TRBJ2-2
CASSSRQANYGYTF	TGTGCCAGCAGCAGTAGACAGGCGAACTATGGCTACACCTTC	-	-	TRBV5-8	TRBJ1-2
CASSRVAGEQFF	TGTGCCAGCAGTCGAGTCGCCGGTGAGCAGTTCTTC	-	-	TRBV7-3	TRBJ2-1
CASSPGTGGNSPLHF	TGTGCCAGCAGCCCCGGGACAGGGGGTAATTCACCCCTCCACTTT	TRBD1	-	TRBV7-3	TRBJ1-6
CASARGIPSYEQYF	TGTGCCAGCGCCCGGGGGATCCCCTCCTACGAGCAGTACTTC	-	-	TRBV9	TRBJ2-7
CSAFQGGELFF	TGCAGCGCATTCCAGGGTGGGGAACTGTTTTTT	-	once	TRBV29-1	TRBJ1-4
CASSPGGTRAGELFF	TGTGCCAGCAGCCCGGGGGGCACCCGGGCCGGGGAGCTGTTTTTT	-	-	TRBV9	TRBJ2-2
CASSLTEDEKLFF	TGTGCCAGCTCACTCACGGAGGATGAAAAACTGTTTTTT	-	-	TRBV18	TRBJ1-4
CASSLQGEAFF	TGTGCCAGCAGCTTACAGGGTGAAGCTTTCTTT	-	-	TRBV5-6	TRBJ1-1
CASRRWQGEPEAFF	TGTGCCAGCAGGAGGTGGCAGGGGGAGCCTGAAGCTTTCTTT	TRBD1	-	TRBV27	TRBJ1-1
CASSDSFRRVETEAEAFF	TGTGCCAGCAGTGACTCCTTTAGGAGGGTTGAGACCGAAGCTGAAGCTTTCTTT	-	-	TRBV6-4	TRBJ1-1
CASRAGINTGELFF	TGTGCCAGCAGGGCGGGAATTAACACCGGGGAGCTGTTTTTT	-	-	TRBV7-8	TRBJ2-2
CSASETGPYEQYF	TGCAGTGCTAGTGAGACAGGGCCCTACGAGCAGTACTTC	TRBD1	-	TRBV20-1	TRBJ2-7
CASSIGLKWDTQYF	TGTGCCAGCAGCATAGGACTAAAATGGGATACGCAGTATTTT	-	once	TRBV2	TRBJ2-3
CASSQTKRNTMSEQFF	TGTGCCAGCAGCCAGACCAAGCGGAACACAATGAGTGAGCAGTTCTTC	-	once	TRBV9	TRBJ2-1
CASSLFRDRDHNEQFF	TGCGCCAGCAGCCTCTTTAGGGACAGGGACCACAATGAGCAGTTCTTC	TRBD1	-	TRBV4-1	TRBJ2-1
CASSQDGLADLNTEAFF	TGCGCCAGCAGCCAAGATGGATTGGCGGATTTGAACACTGAAGCTTTCTTT	-	-	TRBV4-3	TRBJ1-1
CASSYRKGHGDIQPQHF	TGTGCCAGCAGTTATAGAAAAGGTCACGGGGATATTCAGCCCCAGCATTTT	-	once	TRBV6-2/TRBV6-3	TRBJ1-5
CASSSSDSYSPLHF	TGTGCCAGCAGCTCCTCGGACAGTTATTCACCCCTCCACTTT	-	-	TRBV11-2	TRBJ1-6
CASSKEGEGIPQPQHF	TGTGCCAGCAGCAAAGAGGGGGAGGGTATACCTCAGCCCCAGCATTTT	-	-	TRBV21-1	TRBJ1-5
CASSVSSGLMNTGELFF	TGTGCCAGCAGCGTAAGCTCCGGACTGATGAACACCGGGGAGCTGTTTTTT	-	-	TRBV9	TRBJ2-2
CASSSTYGYTF	TGTGCCAGCAGCTCTACCTATGGCTACACCTTC	-	-	TRBV7-2	TRBJ1-2
CASSLGSGTGVRETQYF	TGCGCCAGCAGCTTGGGCTCGGGGACAGGGGTAAGAGAGACCCAGTACTTC	TRBD1	-	TRBV5-1	TRBJ2-5
CSATTGGNTEAFF	TGCAGCGCTACGACAGGGGGGAACACTGAAGCTTTCTTT	TRBD1	-	TRBV29-1	TRBJ1-1
CASSSTGVEVPLHF	TGTGCCAGCAGTTCGACAGGGGTTGAGGTACCCCTCCACTTT	TRBD1	-	TRBV27	TRBJ1-6
CASSLNEGTYNEQFF	TGCGCCAGCAGCTTGAATGAGGGTACCTACAATGAGCAGTTCTTC	-	-	TRBV5-1	TRBJ2-1
CASSNRATNEKLFF	TGTGCCAGCAGCAATAGAGCAACTAATGAAAAACTGTTTTTT	-	once	TRBV7-9	TRBJ1-4
CASSSGTAYGYTF	TGTGCCAGCAGTTCCGGGACAGCCTATGGCTACACCTTC	TRBD1	-	TRBV28	TRBJ1-2
CASSRAEQVGFANTIYF	TGTGCCAGCAGTCGGGCTGAACAGGTCGGGTTTGCAAACACCATATATTTT	-	once	TRBV11-2	TRBJ1-3
CSDRLAGGLEQFF	TGCAGCGATAGACTAGCGGGGGGGCTTGAGCAGTTCTTC	TRBD2	-	TRBV29-1	TRBJ2-1
CASSDRGLNTEAFF	TGTGCCAGCAGTGATCGGGGTCTGAACACTGAAGCTTTCTTT	-	-	TRBV6-1	TRBJ1-1
CASSLDSFYGYTF	TGTGCCAGCAGCTTAGACAGTTTCTATGGCTACACCTTC	-	-	TRBV7-9	TRBJ1-2